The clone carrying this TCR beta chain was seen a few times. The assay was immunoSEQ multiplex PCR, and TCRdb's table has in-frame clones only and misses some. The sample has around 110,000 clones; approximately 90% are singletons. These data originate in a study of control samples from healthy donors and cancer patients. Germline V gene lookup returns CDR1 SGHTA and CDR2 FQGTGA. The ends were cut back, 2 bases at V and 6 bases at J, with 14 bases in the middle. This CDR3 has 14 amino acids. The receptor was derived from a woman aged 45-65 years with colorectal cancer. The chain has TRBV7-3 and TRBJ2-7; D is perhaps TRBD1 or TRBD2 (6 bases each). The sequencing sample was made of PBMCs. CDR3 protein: CASSLAGGGSEQYF. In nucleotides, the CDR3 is TGTGCCAGCAGCTTAGCAGGAGGGGGGAGCGAGCAGTACTTC. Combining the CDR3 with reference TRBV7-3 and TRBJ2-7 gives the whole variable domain GAGVSQTPSNKVTEKGKYVELRCDPISGHTALYWYRQSLGQGPEFLIYFQGTGAADDSGLPNDRFFAVRPEGSVSTLKIQRTERGDSAVYLCASSLAGGGSEQYFGPGTRLTVT.